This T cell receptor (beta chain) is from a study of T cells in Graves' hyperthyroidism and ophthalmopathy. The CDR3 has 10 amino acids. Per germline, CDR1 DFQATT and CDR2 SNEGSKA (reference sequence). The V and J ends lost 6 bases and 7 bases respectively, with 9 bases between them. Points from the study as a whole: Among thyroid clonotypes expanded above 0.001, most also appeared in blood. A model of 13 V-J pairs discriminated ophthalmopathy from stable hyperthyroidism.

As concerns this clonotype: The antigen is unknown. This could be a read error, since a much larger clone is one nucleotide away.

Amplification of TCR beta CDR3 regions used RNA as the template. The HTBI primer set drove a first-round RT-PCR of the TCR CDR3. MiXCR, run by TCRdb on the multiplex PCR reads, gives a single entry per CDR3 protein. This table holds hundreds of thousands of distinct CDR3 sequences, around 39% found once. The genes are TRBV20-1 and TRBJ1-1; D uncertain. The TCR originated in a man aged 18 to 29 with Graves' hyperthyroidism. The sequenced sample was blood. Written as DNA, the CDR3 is TGCAGTGCCGGGCAGCTTGAAGCTTTCTTT. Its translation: CSAGQLEAFF.